A selection of T cell receptor beta chains follows, all from one sample in a study of regulatory dendritic cells for organ transplantation. TCRdb's copy holds only in-frame clones and misses some; the assay was immunoSEQ multiplex PCR. The table lists 13,000 or so clones, 89% of them singletons. Their antigen targets remain unknown. Input material: naive CD8+ T cells from blood cultured with regulatory dendritic cells. Source of these receptors: a human donor in good health. Both conserved end residues are part of each CDR3. Fields, in order: clone size, J gene, D gene, V gene, CDR3 protein, CDR3 DNA. A D gene is named only where the DNA matches it firmly. Only some rows state a clone size, as once, few, many or a class for expanded clones.

clone_size: NA; j_call: TRBJ2-7; d_call: NA; v_call: TRBV9; cdr3_aa: CASSVAGTTYEQYF; cdr3_nt: TGTGCCAGCAGCGTGGCCGGGACAACCTACGAGCAGTACTTC
clone_size: NA; j_call: TRBJ1-2; d_call: NA; v_call: TRBV30; cdr3_aa: CAWSVHRSANYGYTF; cdr3_nt: TGTGCCTGGAGTGTACATAGGTCAGCTAACTATGGCTACACCTTC
clone_size: NA; j_call: TRBJ2-7; d_call: NA; v_call: TRBV27; cdr3_aa: CASSLDGAEQYF; cdr3_nt: TGTGCCAGCAGTTTAGACGGCGCAGAGCAGTACTTC
clone_size: NA; j_call: TRBJ2-1; d_call: NA; v_call: TRBV9; cdr3_aa: CASSVVPGTEQFF; cdr3_nt: TGTGCCAGCAGCGTAGTCCCCGGGACAGAGCAGTTCTTC
clone_size: few; j_call: TRBJ2-7; d_call: NA; v_call: TRBV7-9; cdr3_aa: CASSPGLQSSYEQYF; cdr3_nt: TGTGCCAGCAGCCCAGGCCTACAGAGCTCCTACGAGCAGTACTTC
clone_size: NA; j_call: TRBJ2-5; d_call: NA; v_call: TRBV27; cdr3_aa: CASRLRETQYF; cdr3_nt: TGTGCCAGCAGACTCCGGGAGACCCAGTACTTC
clone_size: NA; j_call: TRBJ2-3; d_call: NA; v_call: TRBV15; cdr3_aa: CATSRDTAGFTDTQYF; cdr3_nt: TGTGCCACCAGCAGAGATACGGCGGGCTTCACAGATACGCAGTATTTT
clone_size: NA; j_call: TRBJ1-6; d_call: NA; v_call: TRBV27; cdr3_aa: CASASGSYNSPLHF; cdr3_nt: TGTGCCAGCGCGTCGGGCTCCTATAATTCACCCCTCCACTTT
clone_size: NA; j_call: TRBJ2-5; d_call: NA; v_call: TRBV6-1; cdr3_aa: CASSEAWETQYF; cdr3_nt: TGTGCCAGCAGTGAAGCGTGGGAGACCCAGTACTTC
clone_size: NA; j_call: TRBJ2-7; d_call: NA; v_call: TRBV6-5; cdr3_aa: CASRGTYEQYF; cdr3_nt: TGTGCCAGCAGAGGAACGTACGAGCAGTACTTC
clone_size: NA; j_call: TRBJ2-6; d_call: TRBD1; v_call: TRBV4-2; cdr3_aa: CASSPIGQGGGANVLTF; cdr3_nt: TGTGCCAGCAGCCCCATCGGACAGGGGGGTGGGGCCAACGTCCTGACTTTC
clone_size: NA; j_call: TRBJ2-1; d_call: NA; v_call: TRBV5-6; cdr3_aa: CASSLGGYNEQFF; cdr3_nt: TGTGCCAGCAGCTTGGGCGGATACAATGAGCAGTTCTTC
clone_size: NA; j_call: TRBJ2-1; d_call: NA; v_call: TRBV28; cdr3_aa: CASSLGRYAYNEQFF; cdr3_nt: TGTGCCAGCAGTTTAGGGAGGTATGCCTACAATGAGCAGTTCTTC
clone_size: NA; j_call: TRBJ1-4; d_call: NA; v_call: TRBV15; cdr3_aa: CATSVGHDYPEKLFF; cdr3_nt: TGTGCCACCAGCGTAGGACATGACTACCCAGAAAAACTGTTTTTT
clone_size: NA; j_call: TRBJ1-1; d_call: NA; v_call: TRBV5-8; cdr3_aa: CASSYEGNTEAFF; cdr3_nt: TGTGCCAGCAGCTATGAGGGGAACACTGAAGCTTTCTTT
clone_size: NA; j_call: TRBJ2-1; d_call: TRBD2; v_call: TRBV6-5; cdr3_aa: CASSPLAGVSNEQFF; cdr3_nt: TGTGCCAGCAGTCCACTAGCGGGAGTTTCTAATGAGCAGTTCTTC
clone_size: NA; j_call: TRBJ2-7; d_call: TRBD1; v_call: TRBV13; cdr3_aa: CASSLWDRGHEQYF; cdr3_nt: TGTGCCAGCAGCTTATGGGACAGGGGCCACGAGCAGTACTTC
clone_size: few; j_call: TRBJ2-7; d_call: NA; v_call: TRBV5-4; cdr3_aa: CASSAGGAYEQYF; cdr3_nt: TGTGCCAGCAGCGCCGGAGGGGCCTACGAGCAGTACTTC
clone_size: NA; j_call: TRBJ2-1; d_call: TRBD2; v_call: TRBV7-9; cdr3_aa: CASSLLLAGGHNEQFF; cdr3_nt: TGTGCCAGCAGCTTATTACTAGCGGGGGGCCACAATGAGCAGTTCTTC
clone_size: NA; j_call: TRBJ2-7; d_call: TRBD1; v_call: TRBV4-3; cdr3_aa: CASSQAETGYEQYF; cdr3_nt: TGCGCCAGCAGCCAAGCCGAGACAGGGTACGAGCAGTACTTC
clone_size: NA; j_call: TRBJ1-1; d_call: NA; v_call: TRBV28; cdr3_aa: CVSLGVAFLEAFF; cdr3_nt: TGTGTCAGCTTGGGCGTTGCGTTTCTTGAAGCTTTCTTT
clone_size: NA; j_call: TRBJ2-5; d_call: NA; v_call: TRBV5-8; cdr3_aa: CASSPGRTHQETQYF; cdr3_nt: TGTGCCAGCAGCCCGGGGAGGACTCATCAAGAGACCCAGTACTTC
clone_size: NA; j_call: TRBJ1-1; d_call: TRBD1; v_call: TRBV6-1; cdr3_aa: CASSVTGMNTEAFF; cdr3_nt: TGTGCCAGCAGTGTGACAGGGATGAACACTGAAGCTTTCTTT
clone_size: NA; j_call: TRBJ2-7; d_call: NA; v_call: TRBV6-6; cdr3_aa: CASITSPNDEQYF; cdr3_nt: TGTGCCAGCATCACTAGCCCAAATGACGAGCAGTACTTC
clone_size: NA; j_call: TRBJ2-7; d_call: TRBD2; v_call: TRBV10-2; cdr3_aa: CASNMTSGSEEQYF; cdr3_nt: TGCGCCAGCAACATGACTAGCGGGAGCGAGGAGCAGTACTTC
clone_size: NA; j_call: TRBJ2-3; d_call: NA; v_call: TRBV29-1; cdr3_aa: CSVEIYGRTTDTQYF; cdr3_nt: TGCAGCGTTGAAATTTACGGCAGGACCACAGATACGCAGTATTTT
clone_size: NA; j_call: TRBJ2-7; d_call: TRBD1; v_call: TRBV9; cdr3_aa: CASSARQGVGYEQYF; cdr3_nt: TGTGCCAGCAGCGCTCGACAGGGGGTGGGCTACGAGCAGTACTTC
clone_size: NA; j_call: TRBJ2-7; d_call: NA; v_call: TRBV6-5; cdr3_aa: CASSRLASSYEQYF; cdr3_nt: TGTGCCAGCAGTCGGCTAGCGAGCTCCTACGAGCAGTACTTC
clone_size: NA; j_call: TRBJ2-1; d_call: NA; v_call: TRBV5-8; cdr3_aa: CASSLASGRYHEQFF; cdr3_nt: TGTGCCAGCAGCTTGGCGAGCGGGCGGTACCATGAGCAGTTCTTC
clone_size: NA; j_call: TRBJ1-2; d_call: TRBD1; v_call: TRBV4-2; cdr3_aa: CASSQDTQGAANYGYTF; cdr3_nt: TGTGCCAGCAGCCAAGATACACAGGGGGCAGCTAACTATGGCTACACCTTC
clone_size: NA; j_call: TRBJ2-5; d_call: TRBD2; v_call: TRBV5-4; cdr3_aa: CASSLERELGETQYF; cdr3_nt: TGTGCCAGCAGCCTCGAGCGGGAGTTAGGGGAGACCCAGTACTTC
clone_size: NA; j_call: TRBJ1-2; d_call: NA; v_call: TRBV28; cdr3_aa: CASSLFRGGYTF; cdr3_nt: TGTGCCAGCAGTTTATTCAGGGGCGGCTACACCTTC
clone_size: NA; j_call: TRBJ1-2; d_call: NA; v_call: TRBV5-6; cdr3_aa: CASSLTIRLMNYGYTF; cdr3_nt: TGTGCCAGCAGCTTGACTATACGGCTCATGAACTATGGCTACACCTTC
clone_size: NA; j_call: TRBJ1-4; d_call: NA; v_call: TRBV15; cdr3_aa: CATSRELAEKLFF; cdr3_nt: TGTGCCACCAGCAGGGAGCTAGCCGAAAAACTGTTTTTT
clone_size: NA; j_call: TRBJ2-3; d_call: TRBD2; v_call: TRBV10-2; cdr3_aa: CASAETGTSGTTQYF; cdr3_nt: TGCGCCAGCGCCGAAACCGGGACTAGCGGGACCACGCAGTATTTT
clone_size: NA; j_call: TRBJ1-1; d_call: NA; v_call: TRBV27; cdr3_aa: CASSSPTGLAEAFF; cdr3_nt: TGTGCCAGCAGTTCACCAACAGGGCTCGCTGAAGCTTTCTTT
clone_size: NA; j_call: TRBJ1-2; d_call: NA; v_call: TRBV27; cdr3_aa: CAAGPNAGYTF; cdr3_nt: TGTGCCGCAGGGCCAAACGCCGGCTACACCTTC
clone_size: NA; j_call: TRBJ2-7; d_call: NA; v_call: TRBV7-9; cdr3_aa: CASSLVNAVHEQYF; cdr3_nt: TGTGCCAGCAGCCTCGTTAACGCAGTCCACGAGCAGTACTTC
clone_size: once; j_call: TRBJ2-1; d_call: NA; v_call: TRBV27; cdr3_aa: CASSFQRSDNEQFF; cdr3_nt: TGTGCCAGCAGTTTCCAGCGATCCGACAATGAGCAGTTCTTC
clone_size: NA; j_call: TRBJ2-2; d_call: NA; v_call: TRBV13; cdr3_aa: CASSPQRPNTGELFF; cdr3_nt: TGTGCCAGCAGCCCCCAACGGCCCAACACCGGGGAGCTGTTTTTT
clone_size: NA; j_call: TRBJ1-1; d_call: NA; v_call: TRBV4-1; cdr3_aa: CASSQDRGNTEAFF; cdr3_nt: TGCGCCAGCAGCCAAGACAGGGGGAACACTGAAGCTTTCTTT
clone_size: NA; j_call: TRBJ1-1; d_call: TRBD1; v_call: TRBV27; cdr3_aa: CASSLDRGRFTEAFF; cdr3_nt: TGTGCCAGCAGTCTGGACAGGGGACGGTTCACTGAAGCTTTCTTT
clone_size: NA; j_call: TRBJ2-3; d_call: NA; v_call: TRBV7-9; cdr3_aa: CASSLLPGEDTQYF; cdr3_nt: TGTGCCAGCAGCTTACTACCAGGGGAAGATACGCAGTATTTT
clone_size: NA; j_call: TRBJ2-3; d_call: NA; v_call: TRBV27; cdr3_aa: CASIGGIRTDTQYF; cdr3_nt: TGTGCCAGCATCGGCGGAATTCGCACAGATACGCAGTATTTT
clone_size: NA; j_call: TRBJ2-5; d_call: TRBD2; v_call: TRBV13; cdr3_aa: CASSPQGLAGVGAQETQYF; cdr3_nt: TGTGCCAGCAGCCCCCAAGGACTAGCGGGAGTGGGGGCCCAAGAGACCCAGTACTTC
clone_size: NA; j_call: TRBJ2-5; d_call: NA; v_call: TRBV4-2; cdr3_aa: CASSHSKTQYF; cdr3_nt: TGTGCCAGCAGCCACTCCAAGACCCAGTACTTC
clone_size: NA; j_call: TRBJ2-5; d_call: TRBD2; v_call: TRBV7-3; cdr3_aa: CASSLTAGGLTETQYF; cdr3_nt: TGTGCCAGCAGCTTAACGGCGGGGGGATTAACGGAGACCCAGTACTTC
clone_size: NA; j_call: TRBJ2-7; d_call: TRBD1; v_call: TRBV7-9; cdr3_aa: CASSTTIPGQGTSYEQYF; cdr3_nt: TGTGCCAGCAGCACTACTATCCCGGGACAGGGGACCTCCTACGAGCAGTACTTC
clone_size: NA; j_call: TRBJ2-7; d_call: NA; v_call: TRBV29-1; cdr3_aa: CSVVTGKTLNEQYF; cdr3_nt: TGCAGCGTTGTTACCGGAAAAACGCTAAACGAGCAGTACTTC
clone_size: NA; j_call: TRBJ1-2; d_call: NA; v_call: TRBV6-6; cdr3_aa: CASNPPGSDGYTF; cdr3_nt: TGTGCCAGCAACCCTCCCGGGAGCGACGGCTACACCTTC
clone_size: NA; j_call: TRBJ2-3; d_call: NA; v_call: TRBV14; cdr3_aa: CASSPGFRSDTQYF; cdr3_nt: TGTGCCAGCAGCCCGGGATTTCGAAGCGATACGCAGTATTTT
clone_size: NA; j_call: TRBJ2-3; d_call: NA; v_call: TRBV21-1; cdr3_aa: CASSTRLAGDIDTQYF; cdr3_nt: TGTGCCAGCAGCACCAGACTAGCGGGGGACATTGATACGCAGTATTTT